This T cell receptor beta chain appears in the sequencing data of a study of immune heterogeneity within non-small cell lung tumors. Turning to the study itself: Tumors were classified as 4 squamous cell carcinomas, 10 non-squamous carcinomas and 1 not otherwise specified. Broader study findings: Site-unique high-frequency clones occurred alongside identical dominant CDR3 beta clonotypes that recurred across tumor sites within a patient.

This clonotype was counted many times. Its antigen remains unknown. The TCR beta CDR3 region underwent multiplex PCR amplification with 32 V and 13 J primers. Via MiXCR, TCRdb re-called the multiplex PCR reads, giving one row per CDR3 protein. The sample consists of 2,500 to 3,500 distinct CDR3 sequences, over 35% of them appearing once. Bulk tumor genomic DNA, 600 ng per sample, was used as template. Multiple widely separated biopsies were taken from each primary tumor at surgery. Untreated, newly diagnosed non-small cell lung cancer patients underwent curative surgery. V trimming: 5 bases; J trimming: 7 bases; junction bases outside the gene matches: 6. This CDR3 is built from 16 residues. The germline V gene has CDR1 MNHNS and CDR2 SASEGT.

The TCR sequence derives from a man in his fifties or sixties with non-small cell lung cancer. Material for sequencing was lung tumor tissue. The chain recombines TRBV6-1 with TRBJ2-1; 15 bases are a match to TRBD2. The CDR3 sequence: CASSLGLAGGANEQFF. CDR3 DNA sequence: TGTGCCAGCAGTTTGGGACTAGCGGGAGGTGCGAATGAGCAGTTCTTC.